The 32 T cell receptor beta chains listed next were all sequenced from one sample in a study of cytotoxic CD8 clonotypes in ibrutinib-treated CLL. The table came from immunoSEQ multiplex PCR; TCRdb's copy has only in-frame clones and leaves some out. Among 250,000 to 350,000 clones, around 77% were seen once, and the ten largest hold approximately 5.1%. The sequences come from PBMCs, collected at disease progression, from a patient treated with ibrutinib. These receptors originate from a human donor with chronic lymphocytic leukemia.

The chain joins TRBV20-1 to TRBJ2-7; no clear D. CDR1 DFQATT and CDR2 SNEGSKA come from the germline V gene (reference sequence). The V gene lost 3 bases and the J gene lost 5 bases, with 8 bases spanning the gap. CDR3 length: 11 residues. The CDR3 is CSASMGNEQYF. The CDR3 coding sequence is TGCAGTGCTAGTATGGGAAACGAGCAGTACTTC.

The CDR3 coding sequence is TGTGCCAGCAGTGAAAGGCTGGCTACCGGGGGGCTCACAGATACGCAGTATTTT. It translates to CASSERLATGGLTDTQYF. The chain recombines TRBV2 with TRBJ2-3; TRBD2 is a possible D gene (7 bases). V gave up 2 bases and J gave up 2 bases, with 20 bases separating them. Germline assignment: CDR1 SNHLY and CDR2 FYNNEI. CDR3 length: 18 amino acids.

On this clone: The sample holds other DNA sequences that translate to the same CDR3. CDR3 residues: CASSQGQGLNQPQHF. CDR3 coding DNA: TGCGCCAGCAGCCAAGGACAGGGGCTCAATCAGCCCCAGCATTTT. This chain uses TRBV4-1 with TRBJ1-5, with 8 bases lining up with TRBD1. There are 15 residues in the CDR3. V was pared by 1 base and J by 3 bases, with 2 bases of the junction left unmatched. Germline loops: CDR1 MGHRA, CDR2 YSYEKL.

This chain links TRBV5-1 with TRBJ1-2; D ambiguous. Germline V gives CDR1 SGHRS, CDR2 YFSETQ. V was shortened by 0 bases and J by 3 bases, with 12 bases between the two germline ends. The CDR3 has 15 amino acids. CDR3 DNA: TGCGCCAGCAGCTTGGTGGCCAGATCTTACTATGGCTACACCTTC. It yields the protein CASSLVARSYYGYTF.

The V and J genes are TRBV7-6 and TRBJ2-1; 7 positions match TRBD1. The CDR3 runs 14 residues. Trimming took 1 base from V and 3 from J; bases not matched to a gene: 0. CDR1 and CDR2 from the germline V gene are SGHVS and FNYEAQ. The CDR3: CASSLGTGYNEQFF. For the CDR3, the DNA is TGTGCCAGCAGCTTAGGGACAGGCTACAATGAGCAGTTCTTC. Variable domain in full (rest from reference TRBV7-6 and TRBJ2-1): GAGVSQSPRYKVTKRGQDVALRCDPISGHVSLYWYRQALGQGPEFLTYFNYEAQQDKSGLPNDRFSAERPEGSISTLTIQRTEQRDSAMYRCASSLGTGYNEQFFGPGTRLTVL.

V usage is TRBV29-1 and J usage is TRBJ2-7; TRBD1 might be the D (6 bases). V lost 2 bases and J 2 bases, leaving 7 bases between the germline ends. The CDR3 extends over 12 amino acids. Germline CDR1 reads SQVTM; CDR2 reads ANQGSEA. CDR3 in amino acids: CSVEQGPYEQYF. CDR3 DNA sequence: TGCAGCGTTGAACAGGGGCCCTACGAGCAGTACTTC.

The rearrangement uses TRBV19 and TRBJ2-1, with 12 bases lining up with TRBD2. Germline CDR1 is LNHDA and CDR2 is SQIVND (reference sequence). The CDR3 loop spans 17 amino acids. The V and J ends lost 5 bases and 0 bases, in that order; junction bases with no gene match: 5. CDR3 DNA sequence: TGTGCCAGTAGTCGACTAGCGGGGGCCAACTCCTACAATGAGCAGTTCTTC. This translates into CASSRLAGANSYNEQFF. The full variable domain, completed using reference TRBV19 and TRBJ2-1, is DGGITQSPKYLFRKEGQNVTLSCEQNLNHDAMYWYRQDPGQGLRLIYYSQIVNDFQKGDIAEGYSVSREKKESFPLTVTSAQKNPTAFYLCASSRLAGANSYNEQFFGPGTRLTVL.

V gene TRBV29-1 combines with J gene TRBJ2-7, with 13 bases fitting TRBD2. Germline V gene data show CDR1 as SQVTM and CDR2 as ANQGSEA. The V and J ends lost 5 bases and 4 bases, in that order; junction bases with no gene match: 14. This CDR3 has 17 residues. The CDR3 coding sequence is TGCAGCGTTCAATTAGGGGGCAGGGGACTAGCGGGGTACGAGCAGTACTTC. It yields the protein CSVQLGGRGLAGYEQYF.

This clone has just a few counts. The chain uses TRBV2 and TRBJ1-2; D perhaps matches TRBD1 (5 bases). The V and J ends lost 7 bases and 6 bases respectively, with 9 bases between them. The CDR3 consists of 11 residues. CDR1 SNHLY and CDR2 FYNNEI come from the germline V gene. The CDR3 spells CASTPGHGYTF. CDR3 sequence (DNA): TGTGCCAGCACCCCGGGACATGGCTACACCTTC.

The J gene is TRBJ1-2, the V gene TRBV4-1; D is perhaps TRBD1 (6 bases). The CDR3 runs 14 residues. The ends were cut back, 5 bases at V and 8 bases at J, with 18 bases in the middle. CDR1 MGHRA and CDR2 YSYEKL come from the germline V gene. The CDR3 sequence is CASSYPGTREGYTF. CDR3 DNA: TGCGCCAGCAGCTACCCCGGGACAAGAGAAGGCTACACCTTC.

This clone has more than one count but fewer than ten. The J gene is TRBJ1-2, the V gene TRBV20-1; a possible D gene is TRBD1 (5 bases). The ends were cut back, 4 bases at V and 6 bases at J, with 9 bases in the middle. The germline V gene encodes CDR1 DFQATT and CDR2 SNEGSKA (reference sequence). CDR3 length: 11 residues. The CDR3 DNA is TGCAGTGCTACGGCAGGGAATGGCTACACCTTC. Translated, it gives CSATAGNGYTF.

The chain recombines TRBV7-2 with TRBJ2-7, with D uncertain. The length of the CDR3 is 14 residues. Trimming took off 1 base at V and 9 bases at J, with 16 bases between the two ends. Germline V gene lookup returns CDR1 SGHTA and CDR2 FQGNSA. The CDR3 sequence is CASSLGASLSGQYF. CDR3 nucleotides: TGTGCCAGCAGCTTAGGGGCGAGTCTTTCTGGGCAGTACTTC.

This clone was detected only once. This chain connects TRBV4-2 to TRBJ2-1; TRBD2 might be the D (6 bases). The germline V gene has CDR1 LGHNA and CDR2 YNFKEQ. V was shortened by 5 bases and J by 7 bases, with 15 bases between the two germline ends. The CDR3 spans 14 residues. The CDR3 sequence: CASSLEGGLNEQFF. The DNA of the CDR3 is TGTGCCAGCAGCTTAGAAGGAGGGCTGAATGAGCAGTTCTTC.

This clone has a count of ten or more. The genes are TRBV5-1 and TRBJ1-1, with a weak D call TRBD1 (6 bases). This CDR3 is built from 13 residues. In germline, CDR1 is SGHRS, CDR2 YFSETQ. With 4 bases removed from V and 6 bases from J, the gap between germline ends came to 13 bases. CDR3 region: CASSPQGNSEAFF. DNA for the CDR3: TGCGCCAGCAGCCCACAGGGTAACTCTGAAGCTTTCTTT.

The genes are TRBV5-1 and TRBJ1-5, with D possibly matching TRBD1 (5 bases). CDR1 and CDR2 (germline): SGHRS, YFSETQ. The ends were cut back, 4 bases at V and 2 bases at J, with 13 bases in the middle. The CDR3 sequence is 15 residues long. CDR3 loop: CASSPMWGGNQPQHF. CDR3 DNA: TGCGCCAGCAGCCCGATGTGGGGGGGCAATCAGCCCCAGCATTTT. Using reference TRBV5-1 and TRBJ1-5 for the parts outside the CDR3, the full variable domain is KAGVTQTPRYLIKTRGQQVTLSCSPISGHRSVSWYQQTPGQGLQFLFEYFSETQRNKGNFPGRFSGRQFSNSRSEMNVSTLELGDSALYLCASSPMWGGNQPQHFGDGTRLSIL.

V is TRBV28 and J is TRBJ2-5; no firm D call. Trimming shortened V by 5 bases and J by 7 bases, and 20 bases separated the two germline ends. The CDR3 is made up of 15 amino acids. Germline assignment: CDR1 MDHEN and CDR2 SYDVKM. The CDR3 DNA sequence: TGTGCCAGCAGTCCACCTACGTTGGGTGGCGGGACCCAGTACTTC. Its protein is CASSPPTLGGGTQYF.

A note on this clone: An end of the junction does not agree with germline; a read error may underlie this. This chain links TRBV5-1 with TRBJ2-7, with 9 positions matching TRBD2. This CDR3 is 18 amino acids long. Germline loops: CDR1 SGHRS, CDR2 YFSETQ. The CDR3 sequence is CASTLGRTSGPSSYEQYF. CDR3 DNA: TGCGCCAGCACCTTGGGGCGAACTAGCGGGCCCTCCTCCTACGAGCAGTACTTC. Filled out from reference TRBV5-1 and TRBJ2-7, the complete variable domain reads KAGVTQTPRYLIKTRGQQVTLSCSPISGHRSVSWYQQTPGQGLQFLFEYFSETQRNKGNFPGRFSGRQFSNSRSEMNVSTLELGDSALYLCASTLGRTSGPSSYEQYFGPGTRLTVT.

This clone came up a few times. The chain recombines TRBV18 with TRBJ1-2; D gene uncertain. This CDR3 region has 13 residues. Germline V gene data show CDR1 as KGHSH and CDR2 as LQKENI. The V end lost 6 bases, the J end lost 2 bases, and 10 bases lay between the germline ends. The chain's CDR3 is CASSPTLNYGYTF. The CDR3 DNA is TGTGCCAGCTCGCCCACATTAAACTATGGCTACACCTTC.

The chain combines TRBV23-1 with TRBJ2-7; TRBD1 agrees at 7 bases. TRBV23-1 is assigned to the ORF class and has an uncertain function. This CDR3 has 14 amino acids. Trimming took 6 bases from V and 2 from J; bases not matched to a gene: 7. The CDR3 bases are TGCGCCAGCAGCTACCGGGACAGACCCTACGAGCAGTACTTC. Protein product: CASSYRDRPYEQYF.

The rearrangement joins TRBV5-1 to TRBJ2-7, with D perhaps TRBD2 (6 bases). Per the germline V gene, CDR1 is SGHRS and CDR2 is YFSETQ. V lost 4 bases and J lost 2, with 25 bases in between. This CDR3 comprises 18 residues. The chain's CDR3 is CASSPRFSLGGTTYEQYF. The CDR3 DNA reads TGCGCCAGCAGCCCGCGGTTTAGTTTGGGCGGGACCACCTACGAGCAGTACTTC. Filled out from reference TRBV5-1 and TRBJ2-7, the complete variable domain reads KAGVTQTPRYLIKTRGQQVTLSCSPISGHRSVSWYQQTPGQGLQFLFEYFSETQRNKGNFPGRFSGRQFSNSRSEMNVSTLELGDSALYLCASSPRFSLGGTTYEQYFGPGTRLTVT.

This chain joins TRBV5-5 and TRBJ2-7; the match to TRBD1 covers 7 bases. CDR1 is SGHKS, CDR2 YYEKEE, per germline (reference sequence). This CDR3 comprises 14 residues. J lost 3 bases, V lost 0 bases, and 3 bases had no gene match. CDR3 sequence reads: CASSLVTGFYEQYF. CDR3 nucleotides: TGTGCCAGCAGCTTGGTGACAGGGTTCTACGAGCAGTACTTC.

J is TRBJ1-1 and V is TRBV4-1; D call uncertain. Looked up from germline, CDR1 is MGHRA and CDR2 is YSYEKL. The V end lost 0 bases, the J end lost 2 bases, and 10 bases lay between the germline ends. The CDR3 is 15 residues long. CDR3 residues: CASSQDRRANTEAFF. The CDR3 DNA reads TGCGCCAGCAGCCAAGATAGGCGAGCTAACACTGAAGCTTTCTTT.

Comments on this clone: A much larger clone lies one base from this, so it may be a read error. This chain links TRBV27 with TRBJ2-3, with 9 nucleotides matching TRBD2. In germline, CDR1 is MNHEY, CDR2 SMNVEV (reference sequence). This CDR3 has 14 amino acids. V lost 6 bases and J lost 1; bases outside the gene matches: 2. The CDR3 nucleotides are TGTGCCAGCAGCCGGACTAGCGGCACAGATACGCAGTATTTT. This gives the protein CASSRTSGTDTQYF.

J is TRBJ2-7 and V is TRBV2; TRBD1 matches at 9 bases. The junction had 11 bases not matched to a gene; V was cut back by 5 bases and J by 6 bases. In germline, CDR1 is SNHLY, CDR2 FYNNEI. CDR3 length: 15 residues. The CDR3 nucleotides read TGTGCCAGCAGTTTAACCGGGACAGGGCCCGGCGAGCAGTACTTC. This codes for CASSLTGTGPGEQYF.

The rearrangement links TRBV2 to TRBJ1-2; unclear D gene. With 0 bases removed from V and 8 bases from J, the gap between germline ends came to 10 bases. Per the germline V gene, CDR1 is SNHLY and CDR2 is FYNNEI. This CDR3 contains 13 residues. The CDR3 loop is CASSEARVGGYTF. The CDR3, as DNA: TGTGCCAGCAGTGAAGCAAGGGTTGGAGGCTACACCTTC.

The V call is TRBV5-1, the J call TRBJ2-7; the D gene is possibly TRBD1 (6 bases). The V gene lost 1 base and the J gene lost 7 bases, with 21 bases spanning the gap. The CDR3 contains 16 residues. Germline-derived CDR1 and CDR2 are SGHRS and YFSETQ. The CDR3 region has the DNA TGCGCCAGCAGCTTGCAGTCGCGGCCAGGGGCTGGGGAGCAGTACTTC. Protein product: CASSLQSRPGAGEQYF.

This chain links TRBV27 with TRBJ2-1; 8 bases map to TRBD1. The CDR3 spans 14 residues. The germline gives CDR1 MNHEY, CDR2 SMNVEV (reference sequence). V trimming: 5 bases; J trimming: 5 bases; junction bases outside the gene matches: 5. The DNA of the CDR3 is TGTGCCAGCAGTCTCTACAGGGGGAACAATGAGCAGTTCTTC. It yields the protein CASSLYRGNNEQFF.

The V call is TRBV7-3, the J call TRBJ1-1; D ambiguous. Germline CDR1 SGHTA, CDR2 FQGTGA. The CDR3 contains 13 residues. The ends were cut back, 1 base at V and 7 bases at J, with 10 bases in the middle. The CDR3 protein is CASSLSRTDEAFF. The DNA for the CDR3 is TGTGCCAGCAGCTTAAGTCGGACGGATGAAGCTTTCTTT.

V is TRBV11-2 and J is TRBJ1-6, with D unclear. Trimming shortened V by 6 bases and J by 1 base, and 7 bases separated the two germline ends. In germline, CDR1 is SGHAT, CDR2 FQNNGV. This CDR3 is 14 amino acids long. CDR3 sequence reads: CASRTTSYNSPLHF. In DNA, the CDR3 is TGTGCCAGCAGGACCACTTCCTATAATTCACCCCTCCACTTT. Drawing the rest from reference TRBV11-2 and TRBJ1-6, the complete variable domain is EAGVAQSPRYKIIEKRQSVAFWCNPISGHATLYWYQQILGQGPKLLIQFQNNGVVDDSQLPKDRFSAERLKGVDSTLKIQPAKLEDSAVYLCASRTTSYNSPLHFGNGTRLTVT.

The genes are TRBV12-5 and TRBJ2-1; D perhaps matches TRBD2 (7 bases). Trimming removed 0 bases at V and 9 bases at J, with 18 bases between. The CDR3 covers 16 residues. Germline V lookup: CDR1 LGHNT, CDR2 FRNRAP. CDR3 sequence: CASGLVLGPGGGEQFF. The CDR3 nucleotides read TGTGCTAGTGGTTTGGTACTAGGGCCGGGGGGCGGTGAGCAGTTCTTC.

The chain recombines TRBV6-1 with TRBJ2-7, with TRBD2 identical over 7 bases. Trimming at V came to 6 bases and at J to 6 bases, leaving 5 bases not matched to a gene. In germline, CDR1 is MNHNS, CDR2 SASEGT. The CDR3 contains 12 residues. CDR3 nucleotide sequence: TGTGCCAGCAGGTGGGGGGGTGCCGAGCAGTACTTC. Translated: CASRWGGAEQYF.

The chain uses TRBV4-1 and TRBJ2-7; TRBD1 agrees at 8 bases. Germline V gene lookup returns CDR1 MGHRA and CDR2 YSYEKL. V was clipped by 3 bases and J by 2 bases; unmatched bases: 6. The CDR3 has 15 amino acids. CDR3 loop: CASSHLTGGTYEQYF. The CDR3 region has the DNA TGCGCCAGCAGCCATCTAACAGGGGGGACCTACGAGCAGTACTTC.